This is a list of T cell receptor beta chains from one sample in a study of T cell changes during pregnancy in multiple sclerosis. The repertoire was sequenced with immunoSEQ multiplex PCR; TCRdb's copy has only in-frame clones and lacks some. Among 100,000 or so clones listed, around 94% were seen once. The material sequenced was peripheral blood, taken after pregnancy. All receptors come from a female donor in good health, enrolled as a control in a pregnancy study. Each CDR3 is given with its conserved first and last residue. The D gene is left open where the match is weak.

j_call	v_call	d_call	cdr3_aa
TRBJ2-7	TRBV28	TRBD1	CASRRRWTGRSEQYF
TRBJ1-5	TRBV5-6	-	CASSLRKGEISNQPQHF
TRBJ1-1	TRBV6-5	TRBD1	CASSKGAGTEAFF
TRBJ1-1	TRBV20-1	-	CSARTRGEAFF
TRBJ1-5	TRBV6-6	-	CASSQGGQVNQPQHF
TRBJ1-4	TRBV7-9	-	CASSQRTGEKLFF
TRBJ2-7	TRBV18	TRBD2	CASSPKVSSGRGYEQYF
TRBJ1-1	TRBV7-6	TRBD1	CASSPRTGGNTEAFF
TRBJ2-3	TRBV6-4	TRBD2	CASSDREREGLDTQYF
TRBJ2-1	TRBV19	TRBD1	CASSIMSKTGIEQFF
TRBJ2-7	TRBV28	TRBD2	CATIPGLSLYEQYF
TRBJ1-6	TRBV2	-	CARGRTYNSPLHF
TRBJ2-5	TRBV4-1	-	CASSQALGQETQYF
TRBJ1-5	TRBV10-3	-	CAISAFGDGSNQPQHF
TRBJ2-7	TRBV9	TRBD2	CASSSGTSGLYEQYF
TRBJ1-2	TRBV27	TRBD1	CASSSTSPTGGVGYGYTF
TRBJ2-7	TRBV27	-	CATRLTGSYEQYF
TRBJ2-5	TRBV2	-	CASSEAGRGQETQYF
TRBJ2-2	TRBV29-1	TRBD2	CSVEAGTSGRLSGELFF
TRBJ2-7	TRBV28	TRBD1	CASRGQGKAEQYF
TRBJ1-5	TRBV9	-	CASSPGGGRQPQHF
TRBJ2-7	TRBV27	-	CASIASVSSAEQYF
TRBJ2-1	TRBV9	TRBD2	CASSVGPSGRDEQFF
TRBJ2-7	TRBV7-2	TRBD1	CASSPAWDRLYEQYF
TRBJ2-1	TRBV5-1	-	CASSLVGGSNEQFF
TRBJ2-7	TRBV29-1	TRBD1	CSVGPRDRGLEEQYF
TRBJ2-1	TRBV28	-	CASSLGSGNDEQFF
TRBJ2-7	TRBV19	TRBD2	CASRPIGGTSGYEQYF
TRBJ2-3	TRBV7-2	-	CASSPPNGDTQYF
TRBJ2-6	TRBV28	-	CASGAGANVLTF
TRBJ2-1	TRBV7-6	TRBD2	CASSSTGTSGYNEQFF
TRBJ2-3	TRBV5-1	-	CASSVWASTDTQYF
TRBJ2-7	TRBV6-5	-	CASSYSAGRYEQYF
TRBJ2-7	TRBV29-1	-	CSVEVAGGAWEYF
TRBJ2-7	TRBV6-1	TRBD1	CASSVGRGPSYEQYF
TRBJ2-1	TRBV7-9	TRBD2	CASSTTSGRNNEQFF
TRBJ2-3	TRBV5-1	-	CASSFPGRTDTQYF
TRBJ2-1	TRBV2	TRBD2	CASSDLAGGGEQFF
TRBJ2-1	TRBV5-1	-	CASSLIGLRDSYNEQFF
TRBJ2-1	TRBV6-5	-	CASSYSRTGNNEQFF
TRBJ2-1	TRBV2	-	CASSEARGLSYNEQFF
TRBJ2-3	TRBV10-2	-	CASSEWLETSTDTQYF
TRBJ2-3	TRBV9	TRBD2	CASSRGLAGNTDTQYF
TRBJ2-3	TRBV27	TRBD2	CASSSSRRWEGGDTQYF
TRBJ2-3	TRBV5-1	-	CASSLVWGGDPTDTQYF
TRBJ2-1	TRBV5-1	TRBD2	CASTRLAGGSYNEQFF
TRBJ2-7	TRBV5-1	-	CASSLVGKKYEQYF
TRBJ2-3	TRBV7-9	-	CASSPDGPGTDTQYF
TRBJ1-1	TRBV14	TRBD1	CASSTRDRGTLNTEAFF
TRBJ2-1	TRBV6-6	TRBD1	CASREQGDNEQFF
TRBJ2-1	TRBV7-2	-	CASSSQLYWGRSYNEQFF
TRBJ2-7	TRBV11-2	-	CASSLDGGYSYEQYF
TRBJ2-2	TRBV25-1	-	CASSESRFTMGELFF
TRBJ2-7	TRBV7-9	TRBD2	CASSLDLAATIAEQYF
TRBJ1-1	TRBV19	-	CASSMKEGGTDTEAFF